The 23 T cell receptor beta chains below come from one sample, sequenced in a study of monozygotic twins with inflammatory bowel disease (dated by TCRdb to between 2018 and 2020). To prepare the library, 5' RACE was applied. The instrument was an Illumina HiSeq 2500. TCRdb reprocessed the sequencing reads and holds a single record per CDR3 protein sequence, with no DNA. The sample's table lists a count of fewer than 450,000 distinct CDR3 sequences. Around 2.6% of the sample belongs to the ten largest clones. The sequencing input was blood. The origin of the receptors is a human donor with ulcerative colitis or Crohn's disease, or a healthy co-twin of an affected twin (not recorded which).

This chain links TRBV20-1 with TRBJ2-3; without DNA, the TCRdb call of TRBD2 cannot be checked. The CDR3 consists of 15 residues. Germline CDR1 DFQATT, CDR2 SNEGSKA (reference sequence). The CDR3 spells CSAEPTSESTDTQYF.

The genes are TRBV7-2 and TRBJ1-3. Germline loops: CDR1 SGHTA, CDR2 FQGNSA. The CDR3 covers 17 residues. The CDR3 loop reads CASSPQLRPVSGNTIYF.

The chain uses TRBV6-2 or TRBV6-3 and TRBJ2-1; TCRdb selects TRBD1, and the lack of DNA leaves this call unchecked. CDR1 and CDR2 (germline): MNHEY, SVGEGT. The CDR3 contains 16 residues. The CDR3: CASSYSGTKLYNEQFF.

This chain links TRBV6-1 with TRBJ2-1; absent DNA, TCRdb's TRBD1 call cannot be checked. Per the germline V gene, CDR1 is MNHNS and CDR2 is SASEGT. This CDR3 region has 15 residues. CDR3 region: CASSAADRNHNEQFF.

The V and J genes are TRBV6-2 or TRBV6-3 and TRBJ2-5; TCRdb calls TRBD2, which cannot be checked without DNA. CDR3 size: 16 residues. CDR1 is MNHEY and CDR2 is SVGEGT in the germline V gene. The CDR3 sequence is CASSAWTSGRQETQYF.

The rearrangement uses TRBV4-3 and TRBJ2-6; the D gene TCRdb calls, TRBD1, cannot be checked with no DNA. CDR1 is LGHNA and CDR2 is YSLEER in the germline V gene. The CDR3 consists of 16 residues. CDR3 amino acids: CASSQDRVLGANVLTF.

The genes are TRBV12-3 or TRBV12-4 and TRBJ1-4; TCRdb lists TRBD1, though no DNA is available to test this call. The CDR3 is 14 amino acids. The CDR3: CASSLRGTNEKLFF.

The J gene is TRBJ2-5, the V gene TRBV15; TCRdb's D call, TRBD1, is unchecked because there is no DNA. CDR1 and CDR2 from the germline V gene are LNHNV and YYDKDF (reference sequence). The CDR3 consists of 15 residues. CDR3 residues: CATSRDPGGGETQYF.

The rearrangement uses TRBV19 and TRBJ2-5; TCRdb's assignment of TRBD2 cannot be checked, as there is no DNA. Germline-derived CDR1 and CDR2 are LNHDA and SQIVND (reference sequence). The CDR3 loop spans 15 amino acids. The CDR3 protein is CASSPGTSDGETQYF.

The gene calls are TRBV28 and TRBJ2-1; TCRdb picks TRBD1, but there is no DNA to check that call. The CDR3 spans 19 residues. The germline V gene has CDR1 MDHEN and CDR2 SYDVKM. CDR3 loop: CASSLMGHPEERTYNEQFF.

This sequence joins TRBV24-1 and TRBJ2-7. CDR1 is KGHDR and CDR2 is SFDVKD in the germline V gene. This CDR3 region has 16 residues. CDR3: CATSDSSSRGSYEQYF.

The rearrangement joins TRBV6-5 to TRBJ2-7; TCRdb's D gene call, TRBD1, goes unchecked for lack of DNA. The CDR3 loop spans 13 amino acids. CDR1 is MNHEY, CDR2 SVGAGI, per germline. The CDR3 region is CASRLDRAYEQYF.

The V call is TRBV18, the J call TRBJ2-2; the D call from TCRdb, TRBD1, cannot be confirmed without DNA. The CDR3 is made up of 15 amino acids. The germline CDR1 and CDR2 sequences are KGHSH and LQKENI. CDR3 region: CASSQGQRPTGELFF. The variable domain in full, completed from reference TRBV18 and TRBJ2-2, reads NAGVMQNPRHLVRRRGQEARLRCSPMKGHSHVYWYRQLPEEGLKFMVYLQKENIIDESGMPKERFSAEFPKEGPSILRIQQVVRGDSAAYFCASSQGQRPTGELFFGEGSRLTVL.

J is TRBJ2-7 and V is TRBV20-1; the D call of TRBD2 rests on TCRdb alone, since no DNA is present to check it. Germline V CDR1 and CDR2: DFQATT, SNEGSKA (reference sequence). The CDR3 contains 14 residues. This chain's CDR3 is CSAYGLAGVFEQYF.

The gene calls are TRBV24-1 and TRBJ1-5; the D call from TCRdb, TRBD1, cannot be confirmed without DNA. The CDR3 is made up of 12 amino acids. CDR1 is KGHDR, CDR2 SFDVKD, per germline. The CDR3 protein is CATSTGAQPQHF.

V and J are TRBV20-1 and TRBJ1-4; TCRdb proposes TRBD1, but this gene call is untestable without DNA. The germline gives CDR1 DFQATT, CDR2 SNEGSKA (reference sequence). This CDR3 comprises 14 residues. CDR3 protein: CSASRQAGNEKLFF.

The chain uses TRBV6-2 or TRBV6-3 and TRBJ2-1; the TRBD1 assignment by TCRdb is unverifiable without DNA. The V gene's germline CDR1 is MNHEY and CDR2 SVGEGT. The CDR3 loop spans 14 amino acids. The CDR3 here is CASTRIGTYNEQFF.

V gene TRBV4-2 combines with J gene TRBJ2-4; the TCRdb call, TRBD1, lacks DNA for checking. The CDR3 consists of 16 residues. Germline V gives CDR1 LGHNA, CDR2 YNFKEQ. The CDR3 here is CASSQGEGVAKNIQYF.

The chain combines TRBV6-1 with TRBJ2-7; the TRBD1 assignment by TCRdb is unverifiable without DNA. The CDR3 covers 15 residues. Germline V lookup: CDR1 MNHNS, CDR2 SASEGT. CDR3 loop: CASSFLIKGTYEQYF.

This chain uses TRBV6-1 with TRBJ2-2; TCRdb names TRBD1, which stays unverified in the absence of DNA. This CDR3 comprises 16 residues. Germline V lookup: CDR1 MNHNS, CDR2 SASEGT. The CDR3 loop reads CACTPSGGLNTGELFF.

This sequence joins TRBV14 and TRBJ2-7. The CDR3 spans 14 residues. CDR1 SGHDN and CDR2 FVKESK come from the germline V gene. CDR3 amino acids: CASSQSFGSNEQYF.

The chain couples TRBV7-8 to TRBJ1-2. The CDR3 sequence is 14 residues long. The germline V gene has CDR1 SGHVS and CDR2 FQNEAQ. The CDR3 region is CASSPEGQRLGYTF. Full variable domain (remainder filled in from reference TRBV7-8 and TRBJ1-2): GAGVSQSPRYKVAKRGQDVALRCDPISGHVSLFWYQQALGQGPEFLTYFQNEAQLDKSGLPSDRFFAERPEGSVSTLKIQRTQQEDSAVYLCASSPEGQRLGYTFGSGTRLTVV.

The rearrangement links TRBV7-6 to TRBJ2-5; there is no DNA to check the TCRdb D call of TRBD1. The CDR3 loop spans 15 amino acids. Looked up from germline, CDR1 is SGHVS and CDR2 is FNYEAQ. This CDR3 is CASSLNRGYQETQYF. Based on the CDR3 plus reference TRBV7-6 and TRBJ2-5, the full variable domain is GAGVSQSPRYKVTKRGQDVALRCDPISGHVSLYWYRQALGQGPEFLTYFNYEAQQDKSGLPNDRFSAERPEGSISTLTIQRTEQRDSAMYRCASSLNRGYQETQYFGPGTRLLVL.